A single sample gave rise to the 24 T cell receptor beta chains below, sequenced in a study of cytomegalovirus exposure and HLA in healthy donors. PCR employed 60 Vbeta and 13 Jbeta primers. Method: immunoSEQ multiplex PCR; TCRdb's copy keeps in-frame clones and lacks some. The sample yields some 130,000 clones, over 70% seen once. Material for sequencing was PBMCs. Receptor source: a young woman in good health and CMV-seronegative.

This clone has a handful of counts. The rearrangement links TRBV30 to TRBJ1-1, with D possibly TRBD1 on 6 matching bases. The CDR3 runs 14 residues. Germline V gene lookup returns CDR1 GTSNPN and CDR2 SVGIG (reference sequence). Trimming stripped 4 bases from V and 3 bases from J, with 15 bases between. Written as DNA, the CDR3 is TGTGCCTGGACCCGGCGACAGGTCGACACTGAAGCTTTCTTT. This translates into CAWTRRQVDTEAFF.

The chain carries TRBV10-1 and TRBJ2-1, with 10 bases matching TRBD2. CDR3 size: 15 residues. The germline CDR1 and CDR2 sequences are WNHNN and SYGVQD (reference sequence). After removal of 4 bases from V and 7 bases from J, the junction contained 7 bases not matched to a gene. In nucleotides, the CDR3 is TGCGCCAGCAGTGCAGAACTAGCGGGATTTAATGAGCAGTTCTTC. This codes for CASSAELAGFNEQFF.

The V and J genes are TRBV30 and TRBJ2-3; 8 bases are shared with TRBD2. This CDR3 comprises 14 residues. After removal of 8 bases from V and 5 bases from J, the junction contained 12 bases not matched to a gene. Germline CDR1 is GTSNPN and CDR2 is SVGIG (reference sequence). The CDR3 is CASTGTRGIDTQYF. The DNA of the CDR3 is TGTGCCAGCACCGGGACTAGGGGGATAGATACGCAGTATTTT.

This clone was counted between two and nine times. The V and J genes are TRBV6-6 and TRBJ1-1; 7 bases match TRBD1. The V and J ends lost 6 bases and 8 bases, in that order; junction bases with no gene match: 6. CDR1 and CDR2 (germline): MNHNY, SVGAGI (reference sequence). CDR3 length: 12 residues. The CDR3 bases are TGTGCCAGCAGAGAAGGGACAGCAGAAGCTTTCTTT. This sequence encodes CASREGTAEAFF.

This clone was seen only once. The CDR3 nucleotides read TGTGCCAGCATGCTAGCGGGAGGGGGCGAGCAGTACTTC. It codes for CASMLAGGGEQYF. This chain connects TRBV7-2 to TRBJ2-7; 12 positions match TRBD2. V gave up 7 bases and J gave up 6 bases; unmatched junction bases: 4. The CDR3 sequence is 13 residues long. Germline CDR1 and CDR2: SGHTA and FQGNSA. Full variable domain (outside the CDR3, taken from reference TRBV7-2 and TRBJ2-7): GAGVSQSPSNKVTEKGKDVELRCDPISGHTALYWYRQSLGQGLEFLIYFQGNSAPDKSGLPSDRFSAERTGGSVSTLTIQRTQQEDSAVYLCASMLAGGGEQYFGPGTRLTVT.

The V gene is TRBV19, the J gene TRBJ2-2; no reliable D call. Germline V gene data show CDR1 as LNHDA and CDR2 as SQIVND (reference sequence). Trimming shortened V by 7 bases and J by 8 bases, and 14 bases separated the two germline ends. This CDR3 spans 13 amino acids. The CDR3 nucleotides are TGTGCCAGTACTGCGACGGAGTGGGGGGAGCTGTTTTTT. It specifies CASTATEWGELFF. Using reference TRBV19 and TRBJ2-2 for the parts outside the CDR3, the full variable domain is DGGITQSPKYLFRKEGQNVTLSCEQNLNHDAMYWYRQDPGQGLRLIYYSQIVNDFQKGDIAEGYSVSREKKESFPLTVTSAQKNPTAFYLCASTATEWGELFFGEGSRLTVL.

This clone came up a few times. The same CDR3 also results from other DNA sequences found in this sample. The V gene is TRBV5-1, the J gene TRBJ2-3, with TRBD1 identical over 7 bases. Looked up from germline, CDR1 is SGHRS and CDR2 is YFSETQ. There are 16 residues in the CDR3. V lost 0 bases, J lost 0 bases, and 4 bases stayed unmatched. The CDR3 DNA reads as TGCGCCAGCAGCTTGGGGTACAGGGGAAGCACAGATACGCAGTATTTT. This translates into CASSLGYRGSTDTQYF.

The V and J genes are TRBV5-4 and TRBJ2-5; 8 positions match TRBD2. Germline V gene sequence: CDR1 SGHNT, CDR2 YYREEE (reference sequence). V dropped 3 bases and J dropped 4; count of bases not matched to a gene: 20. This CDR3 spans 19 amino acids. The CDR3 nucleotides read TGTGCCAGCAGCTCAAGGGGACTTCGAGCGGGAGTGGGTCGAGAGACCCAGTACTTC. Protein product: CASSSRGLRAGVGRETQYF.

This rearrangement joins TRBV28 to TRBJ2-7; D gene uncertain. V gave up 7 bases and J gave up 0 bases, with 10 bases separating them. CDR1 is MDHEN, CDR2 SYDVKM, per germline. The CDR3 is 13 amino acids. The chain's CDR3 is CASTNSNSYEQYF. The CDR3 nucleotides are TGTGCCAGCACCAATAGCAACTCCTACGAGCAGTACTTC. The whole variable domain, filled in from reference TRBV28 and TRBJ2-7, reads DVKVTQSSRYLVKRTGEKVFLECVQDMDHENMFWYRQDPGLGLRLIYFSYDVKMKEKGDIPEGYSVSREKKERFSLILESASTNQTSMYLCASTNSNSYEQYFGPGTRLTVT.

The chain combines TRBV25-1 with TRBJ2-7, with TRBD2 matching over 7 bases. V gave up 5 bases and J gave up 9 bases; unmatched junction bases: 4. Germline values: CDR1 MGHDK, CDR2 SYGVNS. The CDR3 extends over 11 amino acids. The DNA for the CDR3 is TGTGCCAGCAGTTCCGGGGGGACGCAGTACTTC. This translates into CASSSGGTQYF.

This chain links TRBV5-6 with TRBJ2-5; TRBD2 might be the D (5 bases). CDR3 length: 17 residues. Trimming left V 1 base short and J 4 bases short, with 20 bases between. Germline CDR1 is SGHDT and CDR2 is YYEEEE. The CDR3 bases are TGTGCCAGCAGCTTGAGTAGCGAGACTGAATTGGTAGAGACCCAGTACTTC. It codes for CASSLSSETELVETQYF.

The chain couples TRBV2 to TRBJ1-4; D is unclear. V dropped 4 bases and J dropped 4 bases, with 10 bases sitting between them. Germline V CDR1 and CDR2: SNHLY, FYNNEI. CDR3 length equals 14 residues. In nucleotides, the CDR3 is TGTGCCAGCAGTGGAGAAGCCTTTAATGAAAAACTGTTTTTT. This codes for CASSGEAFNEKLFF.

This rearrangement joins TRBV30 to TRBJ1-1, with TRBD1 identical over 9 bases. Germline V gene sequence: CDR1 GTSNPN, CDR2 SVGIG (reference sequence). V lost 4 bases, J lost 4 bases, and 4 bases stayed unmatched. This CDR3 is 13 amino acids long. DNA of the CDR3: TGTGCCTGGAACAGGGGGCTGAGCACTGAAGCTTTCTTT. As protein: CAWNRGLSTEAFF.

A single count supports this clone. The V gene is TRBV12-5, the J gene TRBJ1-1, with D perhaps matching TRBD1 (6 bases). Trimming took 4 bases from V and 5 from J, leaving 14 bases between them. Germline lookup yields CDR1 LGHNT and CDR2 FRNRAP. The CDR3 length is 14 residues. In DNA, the CDR3 is TGTGCTAGTGGTTATCTAGGGGGGGGGACTGAAGCTTTCTTT. This codes for CASGYLGGGTEAFF. Supplemented by reference TRBV12-5 and TRBJ1-1, the full variable domain reads DARVTQTPRHKVTEMGQEVTMRCQPILGHNTVFWYRQTMMQGLELLAYFRNRAPLDDSGMPKDRFSAEMPDATLATLKIQPSEPRDSAVYFCASGYLGGGTEAFFGQGTRLTVV.

This clone was observed once. This CDR3 is CASSLRQGEYYEQYF. In DNA form, the CDR3 reads TGTGCCAGTAGCCTCCGACAGGGAGAGTACTACGAGCAGTACTTC. The rearrangement links TRBV19 to TRBJ2-7; 7 nucleotides align to TRBD1. From germline, CDR1 is LNHDA and CDR2 SQIVND (reference sequence). The V segment lost 6 bases and the J segment 3 bases; nucleotides outside the gene matches: 11. The CDR3 covers 15 residues.

J is TRBJ2-1 and V is TRBV12-2; whether TRBD2, the table's D call, matches the DNA was not checked. TRBV12-2 is deemed a pseudogene. The CDR3 sequence is 17 residues long. Here the CDR3 DNA reads TGTGCCGAATGGAGTGACAGCGGGAGAGGTAAGTGGAATGAGCAGTTCTTC. Its protein is CAEWSDSGRGKWNEQFF.

CDR3 DNA sequence: TGTGCCAGCAGTGAACGGGTCATAGAAAAACTGTTTTTT. It yields the protein CASSERVIEKLFF. The chain uses TRBV25-1 and TRBJ1-4, with D unresolved. This CDR3 contains 13 residues. Looked up from germline, CDR1 is MGHDK and CDR2 is SYGVNS. Trimming removed 2 bases at V and 8 bases at J, with 9 bases between.

The rearrangement uses TRBV5-4 and TRBJ2-2, with D possibly being TRBD1 (7 bases). V was pared by 4 bases and J by 3 bases, with 16 bases between. CDR1 and CDR2 from the germline V gene are SGHNT and YYREEE (reference sequence). The CDR3 spans 16 residues. CDR3 nucleotide sequence: TGTGCCAGCAGCCCAGCAGGGGGGCAGGACACCGGGGAGCTGTTTTTT. Translated: CASSPAGGQDTGELFF.

The chain employs TRBV30 and TRBJ2-5, with 9 bases lining up with TRBD2. After removal of 3 bases from V and 5 bases from J, the junction contained 10 bases not matched to a gene. The CDR3 consists of 15 residues. The germline V gene encodes CDR1 GTSNPN and CDR2 SVGIG (reference sequence). The CDR3 sequence is CAWSRNPAGGETQYF. CDR3 in DNA: TGTGCCTGGAGCCGAAATCCGGCGGGAGGGGAGACCCAGTACTTC.

This clone was seen just once. The chain recombines TRBV5-6 with TRBJ1-2, with D uncertain. CDR1 is SGHDT and CDR2 is YYEEEE in the germline V gene. V lost 1 base to trimming and J lost 3 bases, with 7 bases between them. The CDR3 sequence is 13 residues long. CDR3 sequence (DNA): TGTGCCAGCAGCTTGAACAGTGACTATGGCTACACCTTC. Translating gives CASSLNSDYGYTF.

This chain uses TRBV2 with TRBJ2-4; TRBD2 might be the D (7 bases). V dropped 3 bases and J dropped 9 bases, with 18 bases sitting between them. The CDR3 spans 15 residues. CDR1 SNHLY and CDR2 FYNNEI come from the germline V gene. This CDR3 is CASSEEGGVVFIQYF. CDR3 nucleotide sequence: TGTGCCAGCAGTGAGGAGGGGGGGGTGGTTTTCATTCAGTACTTC.

V and J are TRBV11-2 and TRBJ2-5; D ambiguous. This CDR3 has 14 residues. V was cut by 5 bases and J by 5 bases, with 15 bases left in between. Per the germline V gene, CDR1 is SGHAT and CDR2 is FQNNGV. CDR3 coding DNA: TGTGCCAGCAGCCCTGGGTATGGCGGTGAGACCCAGTACTTC. This gives the protein CASSPGYGGETQYF.

V is TRBV11-3 and J is TRBJ2-7, with D possibly TRBD1 on 5 matching bases. CDR3 length: 15 amino acids. The V end was cut by 5 bases, the J end by 4 bases, with 18 bases between. In germline, CDR1 is SGHNT, CDR2 YENEEA. CDR3 sequence: CASSHWVEQAYEQYF. Here the CDR3 DNA reads TGTGCCAGCAGCCATTGGGTAGAACAGGCGTACGAGCAGTACTTC.

This clone has more than one count but fewer than ten. The chain couples TRBV10-3 to TRBJ1-1; 8 bases are shared with TRBD1. This CDR3 is 13 amino acids long. The V and J ends lost 6 bases and 3 bases, in that order; junction bases with no gene match: 3. Per germline, CDR1 ENHRY and CDR2 SYGVKD. CDR3 nucleotide sequence: TGTGCCATCAGCGGGACAGGAGACACTGAAGCTTTCTTT. It codes for CAISGTGDTEAFF.